These T cell receptor beta chains were read from a single sample in a study of OX40 agonist ivuxolimab in advanced cancers. The table came from immunoSEQ multiplex PCR; TCRdb's copy has only in-frame clones and leaves some out. There are 60,000 or so clones in the sample; over 80% occur only once, and around 26% lies in the top ten. The material was CD4+ or CD8+ T cells sorted from blood, obtained in a trial of the OX40 agonist ivuxolimab. Source of these receptors: an adult with an advanced solid tumor such as melanoma, head and neck, liver or kidney cancer. Both conserved end residues are part of each CDR3. D genes are given only for firm matches. Clone size is not always given. Where it is, it says once, few, many or a class for expanded clones.

clone_size cdr3_length j_call d_call v_call cdr3_aa cdr3_nt
- 16 TRBJ1-4 - TRBV14 CASSQTGVGTNEKLFF TGTGCCAGCAGCCAAACTGGGGTAGGAACTAATGAAAAACTGTTTTTT
- 14 TRBJ2-7 - TRBV7-9 CASSLGLGPYEQYF TGTGCCAGCAGCTTGGGTCTAGGCCCCTACGAGCAGTACTTC
- 13 TRBJ1-2 - TRBV4-3 CASSHGDIYGYTF TGCGCCAGCAGCCATGGAGATATCTATGGCTACACCTTC
- 15 TRBJ2-7 - TRBV10-3 CAISGGGRRAYEQYF TGTGCCATCAGTGGTGGGGGACGGAGAGCCTACGAGCAGTACTTC
- 15 TRBJ2-1 - TRBV4-1 CASSQVNPGPNEQFF TGCGCCAGCAGCCAAGTCAATCCCGGGCCGAATGAGCAGTTCTTC
- 14 TRBJ2-7 - TRBV5-1 CASSFTGLTYEQYF TGCGCCAGCAGCTTTACAGGGTTGACCTACGAGCAGTACTTC
- 16 TRBJ2-5 TRBD1 TRBV19 CASSISTGDGLETQYF TGTGCCAGTAGTATCTCAACAGGGGACGGATTGGAGACCCAGTACTTC
- 13 TRBJ2-2 - TRBV13 CASSLGSHGELFF TGTGCCAGCAGCTTAGGCTCACACGGGGAGCTGTTTTTT
- 18 TRBJ1-5 - TRBV10-3 CAISESISGRFSGQPQHF TGTGCCATCAGTGAGTCGATATCTGGCAGGTTCAGTGGTCAGCCCCAGCATTTT
- 12 TRBJ1-2 TRBD1 TRBV29-1 CSVGQGGYGYTF TGCAGCGTGGGACAGGGAGGCTATGGCTACACCTTC
- 16 TRBJ2-7 TRBD1 TRBV6-1 CASSDPRQGAGYEQYF TGTGCCAGCAGTGACCCTAGACAGGGGGCAGGCTACGAGCAGTACTTC
- 16 TRBJ1-2 - TRBV19 CASSIIQGAGSRGYTF TGTGCCAGTAGTATAATTCAAGGCGCAGGGTCGAGGGGCTACACCTTC
few 14 TRBJ1-3 - TRBV4-1 CASSQVQGGNTIYF TGCGCCAGCAGCCAAGTTCAAGGTGGAAACACCATATATTTT
- 17 TRBJ2-7 TRBD2 TRBV5-6 CASSFRQSGRAFYEQYF TGTGCCAGCAGCTTCCGGCAGAGCGGGAGGGCCTTCTACGAGCAGTACTTC
- 13 TRBJ2-1 - TRBV28 CASSLWEINEQFF TGTGCCAGCAGTTTATGGGAGATAAATGAGCAGTTCTTC
- 15 TRBJ2-3 - TRBV6-1 CASSDRGFGTDTQYF TGTGCCAGCAGTGACAGGGGCTTCGGCACAGATACGCAGTATTTT
- 16 TRBJ2-7 TRBD2 TRBV5-1 CASSSGLAGAHHEQYF TGCGCCAGCAGCTCGGGACTAGCGGGAGCCCACCACGAGCAGTACTTC
- 14 TRBJ1-2 TRBD1 TRBV6-5 CASSRGTGGYGYTF TGTGCCAGCAGTAGAGGGACAGGGGGCTATGGCTACACCTTC
once 14 TRBJ1-4 - TRBV7-9 CASSLAYNYEKLFF TGTGCCAGCAGCTTAGCGTACAATTATGAAAAACTGTTTTTT
- 15 TRBJ1-2 - TRBV7-2 CASSLEGRPVDGYTF TGTGCCAGCAGCTTAGAGGGACGTCCTGTCGATGGCTACACCTTC
- 13 TRBJ2-1 - TRBV6-1 CATQIDSFNEQFF TGTGCCACCCAAATAGACTCGTTCAATGAGCAGTTCTTC
- 14 TRBJ1-6 - TRBV19 CASSPGHLSLALHF TGTGCCAGTAGTCCGGGACATTTATCTTTGGCCCTCCACTTT
- 14 TRBJ1-1 - TRBV19 CASSIALGGTEAFF TGTGCCAGTAGTATAGCGTTGGGCGGCACTGAAGCTTTCTTT
- 13 TRBJ2-2 - TRBV11-2 CASSLGGERELFF TGTGCCAGCAGCTTAGGGGGGGAGAGGGAGCTGTTTTTT
- 17 TRBJ1-2 TRBD1 TRBV4-3 CASSQSSANRGRNGYTF TGCGCCAGCAGCCAAAGTTCTGCGAACAGGGGGCGGAATGGCTACACCTTC
- 15 TRBJ1-3 - TRBV7-2 CASSLGHLSGNTIYF TGTGCCAGCAGCCTCGGACACCTCTCTGGAAACACCATATATTTT
- 13 TRBJ1-1 - TRBV18 CASSPRGGDEAFF TGTGCCAGCTCACCACGGGGAGGGGATGAAGCTTTCTTT
- 15 TRBJ2-3 TRBD1 TRBV10-3 CAISEGGTGSDTQYF TGTGCCATCAGTGAGGGGGGGACAGGGAGCGATACGCAGTATTTT
- 14 TRBJ1-2 - TRBV6-5 CASTRRAGDRGYTF TGTGCCAGCACGAGGCGGGCAGGGGATCGGGGCTACACCTTC
- 14 TRBJ2-5 - TRBV10-2 CASSVTGLGETQYF TGCGCCAGCAGTGTGACAGGACTGGGGGAGACCCAGTACTTC
- 16 TRBJ2-3 TRBD1 TRBV27 CASLSRQGVITDTQYF TGTGCCAGCCTGAGTAGACAGGGTGTAATCACAGATACGCAGTATTTT
few 15 TRBJ2-7 TRBD2 TRBV6-6 CASSYSTSGSPEQYF TGTGCCAGCAGTTACTCGACTAGCGGGAGCCCCGAGCAGTACTTC
once 14 TRBJ1-4 - TRBV5-1 CASSLGTANEKLFF TGCGCCAGCAGCTTGGGGACAGCGAATGAAAAACTGTTTTTT
few 15 TRBJ1-1 TRBD1 TRBV5-4 CASSKDRTLNTEAFF TGTGCCAGCAGCAAGGACAGGACTTTGAACACTGAAGCTTTCTTT
- 14 TRBJ2-5 - TRBV7-2 CASSLSPRGETQYF TGTGCCAGCAGCTTATCGCCCCGCGGAGAGACCCAGTACTTC
once 15 TRBJ1-1 - TRBV10-1 CASSDPPGRDTEAFF TGCGCCAGCAGTGACCCACCGGGTCGGGACACTGAAGCTTTCTTT
- 15 TRBJ1-3 - TRBV4-3 CASSEILGSGNTIYF TGCGCCAGCAGCGAGATCCTTGGCTCTGGAAACACCATATATTTT
- 14 TRBJ1-2 - TRBV14 CASRPPTDLYGYTF TGTGCCAGCAGGCCCCCCACAGACCTCTATGGCTACACCTTC
- 11 TRBJ2-7 - TRBV7-2 CASSLEYEQYF TGTGCCAGCAGCTTAGAATACGAGCAGTACTTC
- 18 TRBJ1-1 - TRBV7-6 CASSLGGGTGAWGTEAFF TGTGCCAGCAGCTTAGGGGGCGGAACCGGGGCATGGGGCACTGAAGCTTTCTTT
once 15 TRBJ2-1 - TRBV9 CASSVGVQGGHEQFF TGTGCCAGCAGCGTAGGTGTACAGGGTGGGCATGAGCAGTTCTTC